One sample yielded the 23 T cell receptor beta chains listed below, sequenced in a study of blood T cell repertoires in COVID-19. Clones were sequenced by immunoSEQ multiplex PCR, and TCRdb holds only the in-frame ones, with some missing. The sample holds 65,000 to 80,000 clones, approximately 90% seen once. The sequencing input was peripheral blood. The source of these receptors is a man aged 45 to 65 with active COVID-19.

This rearrangement joins TRBV5-1 to TRBJ1-2, with TRBD1 identical over 7 bases. V shed 4 bases and J 4 bases; nucleotides not matched to a gene: 10. Per the germline V gene, CDR1 is SGHRS and CDR2 is YFSETQ. This CDR3 is 15 amino acids long. The CDR3 sequence: CASSPGTEEAYGYTF. CDR3 DNA sequence: TGCGCCAGCAGCCCGGGGACAGAAGAGGCCTATGGCTACACCTTC.

This clone turned up a few times. The chain has TRBV27 and TRBJ2-1, with a possible D match to TRBD1 (5 bases). The CDR3 loop spans 14 amino acids. V lost 1 base, J lost 5 bases, and 9 bases lay in between. Per the germline V gene, CDR1 is MNHEY and CDR2 is SMNVEV (reference sequence). The CDR3 DNA follows: TGTGCCAGCAGTTTATGGGGCAGAGACAATGAGCAGTTCTTC. Amino acids: CASSLWGRDNEQFF.

The chain links TRBV7-9 to TRBJ2-1, with TRBD1 as a possible D gene (7 bases). Trimming shortened V by 3 bases and J by 6 bases, and 12 bases separated the two germline ends. The CDR3 totals 14 residues. Germline CDR1 reads SEHNR; CDR2 reads FQNEAQ (reference sequence). The chain's CDR3 is CASSLTGTFNEQFF. The CDR3 bases are TGTGCCAGCAGCTTGACAGGGACTTTCAATGAGCAGTTCTTC.

CDR3 nucleotides: TGTGCCAGCAGCTTATCGAAACGGCGACTAGCGTCTAGCACAGATACGCAGTATTTT. Translated, it gives CASSLSKRRLASSTDTQYF. The chain joins TRBV11-2 to TRBJ2-3, with TRBD2 identical over 8 bases. The V gene end was trimmed by 2 bases and the J gene end by 0 bases; junction bases not matched to a gene: 13. The CDR3 runs to 19 residues. Per the germline V gene, CDR1 is SGHAT and CDR2 is FQNNGV. The full variable domain, rest sourced from reference TRBV11-2 and TRBJ2-3, is EAGVAQSPRYKIIEKRQSVAFWCNPISGHATLYWYQQILGQGPKLLIQFQNNGVVDDSQLPKDRFSAERLKGVDSTLKIQPAKLEDSAVYLCASSLSKRRLASSTDTQYFGPGTRLTVL.

The gene calls are TRBV19 and TRBJ2-2; 7 positions match TRBD1. The CDR3 is made up of 15 amino acids. Germline lookup yields CDR1 LNHDA and CDR2 SQIVND (reference sequence). The V and J ends lost 4 bases and 5 bases, in that order; junction bases with no gene match: 7. CDR3 coding DNA: TGTGCCAGTAGTAAGGACAGGTTGTGGACCGGGGAGCTGTTTTTT. Amino acids: CASSKDRLWTGELFF.

The CDR3 DNA follows: TGTGCCAGCAGTCCACCGGGACAGGGTTCGTTATCCGGAAACACCATATATTTT. Protein: CASSPPGQGSLSGNTIYF. The V and J genes are TRBV28 and TRBJ1-3, with TRBD1 matching 9 bases. CDR3 length: 18 amino acids. The V segment lost 5 bases and the J segment 4 bases; nucleotides outside the gene matches: 15. The germline CDR1 and CDR2 sequences are MDHEN and SYDVKM.

The chain joins TRBV14 to TRBJ2-2; D unresolved. Germline V gene data show CDR1 as SGHDN and CDR2 as FVKESK. This CDR3 comprises 14 residues. V lost 4 bases and J 7 bases, leaving 13 bases between the germline ends. Written as DNA, the CDR3 is TGTGCCAGCAGCCGGCTAGTGATGGACGGGGAGCTGTTTTTT. Translating it yields CASSRLVMDGELFF.

V is TRBV9 and J is TRBJ1-3; D uncertain. V was clipped by 5 bases and J by 2 bases, with 14 bases between them. Looked up from germline, CDR1 is SGDLS and CDR2 is YYNGEE. This CDR3 contains 15 residues. The DNA for the CDR3 is TGTGCCAGCAGTCGCCCCGGGAGCCCTGGAAACACCATATATTTT. It translates to CASSRPGSPGNTIYF.

V is TRBV13 and J is TRBJ2-3, with TRBD1 identical over 11 bases. Germline V lookup: CDR1 PRHDT, CDR2 FYEKMQ (reference sequence). Germline trimming cut 4 bases from V and 4 bases from J; bases unmatched to any gene: 7. The length of the CDR3 is 16 residues. In nucleotides, the CDR3 is TGTGCCAGCAGCTCACGTGGGACAGGGGGGTCAGATACGCAGTATTTT. Its translation is CASSSRGTGGSDTQYF.

The gene calls are TRBV10-1 and TRBJ1-4, with 8 nucleotides matching TRBD1. From germline, CDR1 is WNHNN and CDR2 SYGVQD (reference sequence). This CDR3 region has 16 residues. The ends lost 11 bases at V and 1 base at J; junction bases unmatched: 12. The CDR3, as DNA: TGCGCCGACGCATGGGCAGGGGGCCGAACTAATGAAAAACTGTTTTTT. Amino acids: CADAWAGGRTNEKLFF.

The V gene is TRBV10-3, the J gene TRBJ2-7; 10 bases match TRBD1. Per germline, CDR1 ENHRY and CDR2 SYGVKD. V dropped 1 base and J dropped 1; count of bases not matched to a gene: 4. The CDR3 length is 16 residues. The CDR3 nucleotides read TGTGCCATCAGTGAGTGGGGGGACAGGGGTTCCTACGAGCAGTACTTC. Translating it yields CAISEWGDRGSYEQYF.

This clone was seen a single time. The chain employs TRBV18 and TRBJ2-1; 8 bases map to TRBD2. V was pared by 8 bases and J by 4 bases, with 7 bases of the junction left unmatched. CDR3 length: 14 residues. Germline loops: CDR1 KGHSH, CDR2 LQKENI. CDR3 residues: CASLMQREYNEQFF. CDR3 in DNA: TGTGCCAGCCTGATGCAGCGGGAGTACAATGAGCAGTTCTTC. Using reference TRBV18 and TRBJ2-1 for the parts outside the CDR3, the full variable domain is NAGVMQNPRHLVRRRGQEARLRCSPMKGHSHVYWYRQLPEEGLKFMVYLQKENIIDESGMPKERFSAEFPKEGPSILRIQQVVRGDSAAYFCASLMQREYNEQFFGPGTRLTVL.

This sequence joins TRBV19 and TRBJ2-7; 11 nucleotides match TRBD2. Germline CDR1 LNHDA, CDR2 SQIVND (reference sequence). Germline trimming cut 5 bases from V and 8 bases from J; bases unmatched to any gene: 5. This CDR3 region has 13 residues. CDR3 region: CASSGTSGGQQYF. In nucleotides, the CDR3 is TGTGCCAGTAGTGGGACTAGCGGTGGGCAGCAGTACTTC.

The V call is TRBV5-5, the J call TRBJ2-6, with D tentatively TRBD2 (5 bases). The germline V gene has CDR1 SGHKS and CDR2 YYEKEE (reference sequence). V dropped 5 bases and J dropped 1 base, with 10 bases sitting between them. CDR3 length: 15 residues. CDR3 sequence: CASRPGSSGANVLTF. In DNA form, the CDR3 reads TGTGCCAGCAGACCGGGGAGTTCTGGGGCCAACGTCCTGACTTTC.

In its sample, this clone was seen once. V is TRBV28 and J is TRBJ1-1, with 9 bases lining up with TRBD1. Germline values: CDR1 MDHEN, CDR2 SYDVKM. The CDR3 extends over 14 amino acids. J was trimmed by 5 bases and V by 6 bases; bases with no gene match: 7. As DNA, the CDR3 is TGTGCCAGCAGCTCGGGACAGGGAAGGACTGAAGCTTTCTTT. Protein: CASSSGQGRTEAFF.

This clone has a single count. Different DNA sequences within this sample yield the same CDR3. The chain uses TRBV5-6 and TRBJ2-7, with TRBD1 matching over 7 bases. Germline CDR1 is SGHDT and CDR2 is YYEEEE. V lost 4 bases and J lost 0; bases outside the gene matches: 4. CDR3 length: 14 amino acids. The CDR3 DNA sequence: TGTGCCAGCAGCCCGACAGGGAGCTCCTACGAGCAGTACTTC. Its translation is CASSPTGSSYEQYF.

The rearrangement joins TRBV5-1 to TRBJ1-2; 10 bases line up with TRBD1. This CDR3 region has 15 residues. Germline V gene lookup returns CDR1 SGHRS and CDR2 YFSETQ. The junction had 9 bases not matched to a gene; V was cut back by 0 bases and J by 10 bases. DNA of the CDR3: TGCGCCAGCAGCTTGGGAGTCGGGACAGGGGAAGTCTACACCTTC. It encodes CASSLGVGTGEVYTF. Looking up the rest from reference TRBV5-1 and TRBJ1-2 gives the full variable domain: KAGVTQTPRYLIKTRGQQVTLSCSPISGHRSVSWYQQTPGQGLQFLFEYFSETQRNKGNFPGRFSGRQFSNSRSEMNVSTLELGDSALYLCASSLGVGTGEVYTFGSGTRLTVV.

The chain links TRBV12-3 or TRBV12-4 to TRBJ1-4; D perhaps matches TRBD1 (5 bases). V lost 4 bases and J lost 12, with 12 bases in between. The CDR3 spans 12 residues. CDR3 DNA: TGTGCCAGCAGTTCCGGGGGAAATCAACTGTTTTTT. Amino acid sequence: CASSSGGNQLFF.

The CDR3, as DNA: TGTGCCAGCAGCCGCGGCGGGGGCCCGGGGACCCAGTACTTC. Translating gives CASSRGGGPGTQYF. The V gene is TRBV3-1 (or the pseudogene TRBV3-2), the J gene TRBJ2-5; maybe TRBD2 (7 bases). V was pared by 4 bases and J by 7 bases, with 16 bases between. The CDR3 loop spans 14 amino acids. Per the germline V gene, CDR1 is LGHDT and CDR2 is YNNKEL (reference sequence).

The table lists this clone with a count of one. The CDR3 nucleotides read TGTGCCAGCAGCCGAATACAGGGGCCCACAGATACGCAGTATTTT. Protein sequence: CASSRIQGPTDTQYF. This chain joins TRBV3-1 (or the pseudogene TRBV3-2) and TRBJ2-3, with 7 nucleotides matching TRBD1. CDR1 LGHDT and CDR2 YNNKEL come from the germline V gene (reference sequence). V gave up 4 bases and J gave up 2 bases; unmatched junction bases: 6. This CDR3 comprises 15 residues.

This sequence joins TRBV11-3 and TRBJ1-1; tentative D call: TRBD1 (6 bases). The CDR3 is 15 amino acids. Germline CDR1 is SGHNT and CDR2 is YENEEA. Trimming took off 0 bases at V and 1 base at J, with 9 bases between the two ends. CDR3 coding DNA: TGTGCCAGCAGCTTAGATGGACAGAGGAACACTGAAGCTTTCTTT. Translated, it gives CASSLDGQRNTEAFF.

The chain is built from TRBV6-1 and TRBJ1-1, with D unclear. The CDR3 runs 13 residues. Germline V gives CDR1 MNHNS, CDR2 SASEGT. V shed 2 bases and J shed 11 bases, with 15 bases lying between them. The CDR3 DNA sequence: TGTGCCAGCAGTGAATTGAGTGTGGGCGAGGCTTTCTTT. Residues: CASSELSVGEAFF.

The chain recombines TRBV5-8 with TRBJ2-7, with 7 positions matching TRBD1. V dropped 3 bases and J dropped 2; count of bases not matched to a gene: 8. Germline lookup yields CDR1 SGHTS and CDR2 YDEGEE. The CDR3 is 15 amino acids. The CDR3 reads CASSWDSVITYEQYF. The DNA for the CDR3 is TGTGCCAGCAGCTGGGACAGTGTCATTACCTACGAGCAGTACTTC.